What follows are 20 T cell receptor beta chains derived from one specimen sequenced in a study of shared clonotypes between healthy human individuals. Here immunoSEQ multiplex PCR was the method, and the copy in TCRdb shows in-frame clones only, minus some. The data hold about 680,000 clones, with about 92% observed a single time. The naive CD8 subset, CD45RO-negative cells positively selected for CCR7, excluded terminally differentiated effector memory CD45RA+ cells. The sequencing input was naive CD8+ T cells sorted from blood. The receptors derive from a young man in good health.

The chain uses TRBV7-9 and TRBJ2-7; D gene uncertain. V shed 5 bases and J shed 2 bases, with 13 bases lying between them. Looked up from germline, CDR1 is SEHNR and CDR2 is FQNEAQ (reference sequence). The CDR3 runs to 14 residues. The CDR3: CASSGRTLAYEQYF. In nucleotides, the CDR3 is TGTGCCAGCAGCGGACGTACCCTAGCCTACGAGCAGTACTTC.

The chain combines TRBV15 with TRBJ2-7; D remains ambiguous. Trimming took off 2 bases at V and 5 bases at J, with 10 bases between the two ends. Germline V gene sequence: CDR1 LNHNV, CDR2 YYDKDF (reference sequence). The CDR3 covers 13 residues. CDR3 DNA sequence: TGTGCCACCAGCAGACAGGTCCACCACGAGCAGTACTTC. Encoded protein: CATSRQVHHEQYF.

The CDR3 reads CASSLFGPLNPRNGEQFF. CDR3 nucleotides: TGTGCCAGCAGCTTGTTTGGCCCGTTGAACCCCCGCAACGGTGAGCAGTTCTTC. V usage is TRBV5-5 and J usage is TRBJ2-1, with unresolved D. The V end was cut by 1 base, the J end by 9 bases, with 26 bases between. The CDR3 loop spans 18 amino acids. In germline, CDR1 is SGHKS, CDR2 YYEKEE (reference sequence).

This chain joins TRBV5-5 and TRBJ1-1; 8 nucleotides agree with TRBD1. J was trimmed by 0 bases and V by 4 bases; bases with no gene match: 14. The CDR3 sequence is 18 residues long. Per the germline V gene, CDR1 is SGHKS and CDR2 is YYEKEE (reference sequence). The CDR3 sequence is CASSGGRAGGRVNTEAFF. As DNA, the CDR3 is TGTGCCAGCAGCGGGGGTCGGGCAGGGGGCCGAGTGAACACTGAAGCTTTCTTT.

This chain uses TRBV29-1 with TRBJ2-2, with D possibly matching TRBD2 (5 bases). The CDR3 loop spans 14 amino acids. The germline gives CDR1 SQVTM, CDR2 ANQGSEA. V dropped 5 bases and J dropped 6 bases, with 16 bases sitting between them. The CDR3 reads CSVLSGTEPGELFF. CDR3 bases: TGCAGCGTTCTGAGCGGCACTGAGCCCGGGGAGCTGTTTTTT.

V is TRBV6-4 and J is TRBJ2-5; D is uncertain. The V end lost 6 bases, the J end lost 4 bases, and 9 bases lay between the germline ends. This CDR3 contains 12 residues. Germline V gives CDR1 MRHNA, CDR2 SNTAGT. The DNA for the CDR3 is TGTGCCAGCAGGACGGCTCTAGAGACCCAGTACTTC. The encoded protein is CASRTALETQYF.

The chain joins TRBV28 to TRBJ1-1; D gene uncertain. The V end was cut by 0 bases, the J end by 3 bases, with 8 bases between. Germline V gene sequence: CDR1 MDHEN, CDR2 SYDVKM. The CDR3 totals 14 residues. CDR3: CASSLWQRDTEAFF. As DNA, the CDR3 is TGTGCCAGCAGTTTATGGCAGCGCGACACTGAAGCTTTCTTT.

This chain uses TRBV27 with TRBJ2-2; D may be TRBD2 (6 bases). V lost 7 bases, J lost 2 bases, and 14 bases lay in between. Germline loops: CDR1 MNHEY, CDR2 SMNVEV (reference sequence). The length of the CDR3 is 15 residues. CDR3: CASKGRDSNTGELFF. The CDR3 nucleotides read TGTGCCAGCAAGGGTCGGGACTCTAACACCGGGGAGCTGTTTTTT.

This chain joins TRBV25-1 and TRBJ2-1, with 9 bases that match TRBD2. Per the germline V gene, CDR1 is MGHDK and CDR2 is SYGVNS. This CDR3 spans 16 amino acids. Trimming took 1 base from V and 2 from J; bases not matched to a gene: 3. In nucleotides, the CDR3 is TGTGCCAGCAGTGAATCGGCTAGCGGGACCTACAATGAGCAGTTCTTC. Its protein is CASSESASGTYNEQFF.

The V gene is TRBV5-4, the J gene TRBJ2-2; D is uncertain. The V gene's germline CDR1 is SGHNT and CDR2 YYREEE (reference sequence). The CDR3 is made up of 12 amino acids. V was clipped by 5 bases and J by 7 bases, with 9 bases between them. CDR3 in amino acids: CASSPELGELFF. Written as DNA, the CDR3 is TGTGCCAGCAGTCCTGAGCTCGGGGAGCTGTTTTTT.

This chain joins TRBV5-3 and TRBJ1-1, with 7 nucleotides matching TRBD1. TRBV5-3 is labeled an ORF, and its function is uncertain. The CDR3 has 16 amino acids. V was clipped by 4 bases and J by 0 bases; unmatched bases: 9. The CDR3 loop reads CARSMTGWEMNTEAFF. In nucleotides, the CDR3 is TGTGCCAGAAGCATGACAGGGTGGGAGATGAACACTGAAGCTTTCTTT.

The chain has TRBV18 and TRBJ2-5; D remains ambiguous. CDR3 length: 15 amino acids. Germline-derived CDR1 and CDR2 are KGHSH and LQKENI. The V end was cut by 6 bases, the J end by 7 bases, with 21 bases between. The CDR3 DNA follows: TGTGCCAGCTCCTACGGCCTTACCCAAGACGGGACCCAGTACTTC. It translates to CASSYGLTQDGTQYF. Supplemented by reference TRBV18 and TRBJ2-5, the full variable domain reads NAGVMQNPRHLVRRRGQEARLRCSPMKGHSHVYWYRQLPEEGLKFMVYLQKENIIDESGMPKERFSAEFPKEGPSILRIQQVVRGDSAAYFCASSYGLTQDGTQYFGPGTRLLVL.

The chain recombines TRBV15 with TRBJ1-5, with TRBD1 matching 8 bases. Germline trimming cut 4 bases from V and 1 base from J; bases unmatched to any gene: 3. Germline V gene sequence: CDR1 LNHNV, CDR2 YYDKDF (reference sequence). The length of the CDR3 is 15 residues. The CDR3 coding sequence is TGTGCCACCAGCACCCGACAGGGGAGCAATCAGCCCCAGCATTTT. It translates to CATSTRQGSNQPQHF.

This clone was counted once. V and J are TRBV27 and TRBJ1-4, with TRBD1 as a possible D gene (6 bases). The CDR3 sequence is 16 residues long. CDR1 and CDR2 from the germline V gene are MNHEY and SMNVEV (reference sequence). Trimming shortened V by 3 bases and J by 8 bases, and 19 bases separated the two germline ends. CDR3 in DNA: TGTGCCAGCAGTTTGCGGACAGACCTTTTCGGGGAAAAACTGTTTTTT. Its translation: CASSLRTDLFGEKLFF.

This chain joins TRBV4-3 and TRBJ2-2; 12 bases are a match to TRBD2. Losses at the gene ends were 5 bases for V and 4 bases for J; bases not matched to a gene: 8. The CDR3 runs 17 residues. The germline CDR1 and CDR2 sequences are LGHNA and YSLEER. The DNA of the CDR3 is TGCGCCAGCAGCAAGACTAGCGGGAGAGGCGGCACCGGGGAGCTGTTTTTT. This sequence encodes CASSKTSGRGGTGELFF.

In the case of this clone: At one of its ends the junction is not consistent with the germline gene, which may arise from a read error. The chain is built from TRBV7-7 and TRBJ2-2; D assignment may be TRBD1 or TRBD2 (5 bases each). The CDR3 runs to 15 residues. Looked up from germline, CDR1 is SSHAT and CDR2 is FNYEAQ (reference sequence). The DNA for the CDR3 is TGTGCCAGCAGTTTAGGGCAGGGAGAGACCGGGGAGCTGTTTTTT. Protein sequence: CASSLGQGETGELFF.

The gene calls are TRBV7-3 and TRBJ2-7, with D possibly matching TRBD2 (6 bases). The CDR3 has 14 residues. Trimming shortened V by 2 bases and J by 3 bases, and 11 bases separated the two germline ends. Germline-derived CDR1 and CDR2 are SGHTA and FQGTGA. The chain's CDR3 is CASSLGGAIYEQYF. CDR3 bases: TGTGCCAGCAGCTTAGGCGGGGCGATCTACGAGCAGTACTTC.

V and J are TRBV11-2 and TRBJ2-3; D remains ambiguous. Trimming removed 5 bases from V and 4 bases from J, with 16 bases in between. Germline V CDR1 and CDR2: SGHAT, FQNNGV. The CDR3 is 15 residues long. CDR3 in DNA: TGTGCCAGCAGCAAAGAGCGCGGTAAAGCAGATACGCAGTATTTT. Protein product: CASSKERGKADTQYF.

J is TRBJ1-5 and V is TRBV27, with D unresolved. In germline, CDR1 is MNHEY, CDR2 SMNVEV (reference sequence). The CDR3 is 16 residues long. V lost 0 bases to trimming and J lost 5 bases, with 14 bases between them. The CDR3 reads CASSLSPLGDDQPQHF. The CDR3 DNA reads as TGTGCCAGCAGTTTATCCCCCTTGGGAGACGATCAGCCCCAGCATTTT.

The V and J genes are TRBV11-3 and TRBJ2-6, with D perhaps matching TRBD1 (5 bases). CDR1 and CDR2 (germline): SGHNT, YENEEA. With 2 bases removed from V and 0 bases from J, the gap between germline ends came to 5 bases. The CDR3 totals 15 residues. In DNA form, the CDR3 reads TGTGCCAGCAGCTTAAGGGGCTCTGGGGCCAACGTCCTGACTTTC. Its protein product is CASSLRGSGANVLTF.